This T cell receptor (beta chain) was obtained from a study of blood T cells in healthy people across ages. Concerning this clonotype: Its antigen remains unknown.

The CDR3 is 11 residues long. The V and J ends lost 5 bases and 2 bases respectively, with 7 bases between them. Germline lookup yields CDR1 DFQATT and CDR2 SNEGSKA (reference sequence). Every donor contributed about 10 milliliters of peripheral blood by blood draw. Study observations and caveats: Both naive CD4+ cell counts and diversity were greater in long-lived donors than in aged donors. Per million T cells, TCR beta diversity dropped roughly linearly as age increased. Changes in expanded clonotypes were possibly confounded, as the CMV status of donors was unknown.

Alongside a J-beta primer mix, a sample-barcoded 5' primer served in a second PCR lasting 7 to 11 cycles. MiXCR was run by TCRdb on the 5' RACE reads, yielding one entry per CDR3 protein. The table includes about 1.5 million distinct CDR3 sequences, 42% detected once. Source material: blood. The receptor's source is a woman aged 18 to 35 in good health. The genes are TRBV20-1 and TRBJ2-7; no firm D call. The chain's CDR3 is CSAGLAYEQYF. DNA for the CDR3: TGCAGTGCTGGTCTGGCCTACGAGCAGTACTTC.